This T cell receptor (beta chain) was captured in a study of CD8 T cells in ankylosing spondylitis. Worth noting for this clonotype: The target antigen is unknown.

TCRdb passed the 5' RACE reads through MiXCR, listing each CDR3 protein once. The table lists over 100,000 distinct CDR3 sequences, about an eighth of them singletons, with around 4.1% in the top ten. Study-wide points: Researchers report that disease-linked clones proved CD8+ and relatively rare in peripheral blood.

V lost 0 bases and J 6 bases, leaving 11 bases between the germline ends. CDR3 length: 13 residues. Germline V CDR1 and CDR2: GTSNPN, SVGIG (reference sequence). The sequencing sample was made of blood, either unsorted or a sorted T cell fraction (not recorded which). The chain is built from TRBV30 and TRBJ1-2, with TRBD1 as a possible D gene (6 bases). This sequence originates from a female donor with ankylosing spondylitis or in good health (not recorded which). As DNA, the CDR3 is TGTGCCTGGAGTGTAGGTTACAGGGATGGCTACACCTTC. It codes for CAWSVGYRDGYTF.